The rows below give T cell receptor beta chains drawn from one sample of a study of cytomegalovirus exposure and HLA in healthy donors. The method was immunoSEQ multiplex PCR; TCRdb's version includes in-frame clones alone and lacks a portion of them. This sample yields about 160,000 clones, of which roughly four fifths are seen a single time; approximately 1.5% belongs to the top ten. The sample taken for sequencing was PBMCs. The source of these receptors is a man aged 40-50 years in good health and CMV-seronegative. The CDR3 runs from the conserved cysteine through the conserved F or W. Each record gives: D gene, clone size, J gene, V gene, CDR3 DNA, CDR3 protein. The D gene is left open where the match is weak. A clone size is listed for some rows: how often the clone was seen (once, few, many), or a class if it is expanded.

NA NA TRBJ2-1 TRBV7-3 TGTGCCAGCAGCTTAAGCGTGGACAATGAGCAGTTCTTC CASSLSVDNEQFF
NA NA TRBJ2-3 TRBV7-6 TGTGCCAGCAGCTTATCAGGAAGCACAGATACGCAGTATTTT CASSLSGSTDTQYF
NA NA TRBJ1-2 TRBV28 TGTGCCAGCAGGCCTAGGGGGAATGGCTACACCTTC CASRPRGNGYTF
TRBD2 NA TRBJ2-5 TRBV28 TGTGCCAGCAGTCTAGGGACTAGCGGGCTCGGGACCCAGTACTTC CASSLGTSGLGTQYF
TRBD1 NA TRBJ2-5 TRBV28 TGTGCCAGCAGTTTATTCCGAGGCAGGGGGCAAGAGACCCAGTACTTC CASSLFRGRGQETQYF
NA NA TRBJ2-3 TRBV30 TGTGCCTGGAGGCCCAAAGGGGGGGGTTTCACAGATACGCAGTATTTT CAWRPKGGGFTDTQYF
NA NA TRBJ2-7 TRBV5-5 TGTGCCAGCAGCTTGTTCAGGGGCGACGAGCAGTACTTC CASSLFRGDEQYF
NA NA TRBJ1-2 TRBV6-1 TGTGCCAGCACTTTAGAGGAGGGGCCTGCCTATGGCTACACCTTC CASTLEEGPAYGYTF
TRBD2 NA TRBJ2-3 TRBV13 TGTGCCAGCAGCTTAGAGGCTAGCGGGATAGGGGCAGATACGCAGTATTTT CASSLEASGIGADTQYF
TRBD1 NA TRBJ1-1 TRBV7-9 TGTTCCAGCAGCTTAGCGGGTGGCAGGGGGCGGGTTACTGAAGCTTTCTTT CSSSLAGGRGRVTEAFF
TRBD2 NA TRBJ2-4 TRBV7-6 TGTGCCAGCAGCTTAGGTCCTAGCGGGGCCCGGACCAAAAACAGTCAGTACTTC CASSLGPSGARTKNSQYF
TRBD2 NA TRBJ2-1 TRBV27 TGTGCCAGCAGGGGACTAGCGGGAGTCAATGAGCAGTTCTTC CASRGLAGVNEQFF
NA NA TRBJ1-2 TRBV29-1 TGCAGCGTGCGCCCCGGGGATAACTATGGCTACACCTTC CSVRPGDNYGYTF
NA NA TRBJ2-3 TRBV2 TGTGCCAGCAATGTGGGTAGCGGCTATAGCACAGATACGCAGTATTTT CASNVGSGYSTDTQYF
TRBD1 NA TRBJ1-5 TRBV19 TGTGCCAGTAGTTGGGACAGGGCGACTCAGCCCCAGCATTTT CASSWDRATQPQHF
NA NA TRBJ1-2 TRBV5-1 TGCGCCAGCAGCTTACGGGGAGCTAACTATGGCTACACCTTC CASSLRGANYGYTF
TRBD2 NA TRBJ2-1 TRBV2 TGTGCCAGCAGTCGGGGGGTGGTAGAGGCCTACAATGAGCAGTTCTTC CASSRGVVEAYNEQFF
TRBD2 NA TRBJ2-3 TRBV6-6 TGTGCCAGCAGTTACTCGGCGCTAGCGGGACTAGATACGCAGTATTTT CASSYSALAGLDTQYF
NA NA TRBJ1-5 TRBV5-5 TGTGCCAGCAGCTGGGGGGATCAGCCCCAGCATTTT CASSWGDQPQHF
NA NA TRBJ2-7 TRBV10-2 TGCGCCAGCAGTGAATTCGGAAGCGGATACGAGCAGTACTTC CASSEFGSGYEQYF
NA NA TRBJ1-4 TRBV2 TGTGCCAGCAGTTCCATCCGGGGGGCAACTAATGAAAAACTGTTTTTT CASSSIRGATNEKLFF
NA NA TRBJ1-2 TRBV6-5 TGTGCCAGCAGCCCAGGACACCACAACTATGGCTACACCTTC CASSPGHHNYGYTF
NA NA TRBJ2-7 TRBV11-2 TGTGCCAGCAGCTCGCCCTCAGAGAGGTACTACGAGCAGTACTTC CASSSPSERYYEQYF
NA few TRBJ1-5 TRBV2 TGTGCCAGCAGTGAATTAAACTTTAGATTACAGCCCCAGCATTTT CASSELNFRLQPQHF
TRBD1 once TRBJ1-5 TRBV7-2 TGTGCCAGCAGCATTGGACAGGGTCGTTATCAGCCCCAGCATTTT CASSIGQGRYQPQHF
NA NA TRBJ1-2 TRBV5-6 TGTGCCAGCAGCCCAGACATCCAAGCTAACTATGGCTACACCTTC CASSPDIQANYGYTF
TRBD1 NA TRBJ1-1 TRBV2 TGTGCCAGCAGTGGCGACAGGGGGTACACTGAAGCTTTCTTT CASSGDRGYTEAFF
NA NA TRBJ2-4 TRBV21-1 TGTGCCAGCAGCCCGTTTGGAGGGTACGCCAAAAACATTCAGTACTTC CASSPFGGYAKNIQYF
NA NA TRBJ1-5 TRBV4-2 TGTGCCAGCAGCCACTTTTTACAGAACAATCAGCCCCAGCATTTT CASSHFLQNNQPQHF
TRBD2 NA TRBJ2-3 TRBV9 TGTGCCAGCAGCGTATGGAGCGGGGGAACAGATACGCAGTATTTT CASSVWSGGTDTQYF
NA NA TRBJ2-2 TRBV19 TGTGCCAGTATACAGGGAAACACCGGGGAGCTGTTTTTT CASIQGNTGELFF
TRBD1 NA TRBJ2-5 TRBV7-9 TGTGCCAGCAGCTTACAGGGGGTTGGCCAAGAGACCCAGTACTTC CASSLQGVGQETQYF
NA NA TRBJ1-5 TRBV27 TGTGCCAGCAGTACACAGGGATCCCAGCCCCAGCATTTT CASSTQGSQPQHF
NA few TRBJ2-1 TRBV27 TGTGCCAGCAGGCCCGAGGTTTTCGGCGCAGGGCCATACAATGAGCAGTTCTTC CASRPEVFGAGPYNEQFF
TRBD2 NA TRBJ2-1 TRBV27 TGTGCCAGCCGACTAGCGGGTAGCTCCTACAATGAGCAGTTCTTC CASRLAGSSYNEQFF
NA NA TRBJ2-5 TRBV7-2 TGTGCCAGCAGCTTACAGCGGGCCCAAAGGGAAGAGACCCAGTACTTC CASSLQRAQREETQYF
NA NA TRBJ1-2 TRBV19 TGTGCCAGTAGCTTCAGGGGTGACTATGGCTACACCTTC CASSFRGDYGYTF
TRBD2 NA TRBJ2-1 TRBV5-8 TGTGCCAGCATAAATAGCGGGAGCTCCTACAATGAGCAGTTCTTC CASINSGSSYNEQFF
NA few TRBJ1-3 TRBV7-9 TGTTCCAGCAGCCCGCAGGACACCATATATTTT CSSSPQDTIYF
NA once TRBJ1-3 TRBV9 TGTGCCAGCAGCGTAGATTCCCGGTTGGGGCGGGGGAACACCATATATTTT CASSVDSRLGRGNTIYF
TRBD1 once TRBJ1-1 TRBV5-6 TGTGCCAGCAGCGCCGCCGAGGACAGGGGAGAAGCTTTCTTT CASSAAEDRGEAFF
TRBD2 NA TRBJ2-7 TRBV7-2 TGTGCCAGCAGCTTAGTGCGGGGGGGCTCCTACGAGCAGTACTTC CASSLVRGGSYEQYF
NA NA TRBJ1-1 TRBV7-3 TGTGCCAGCAGCTTAAGCGGGAACACTGAAGCTTTCTTT CASSLSGNTEAFF
NA NA TRBJ1-2 TRBV7-2 TGTGCCAGCAGTTTACTTCAGGACACCAATCGGGGCTACACCTTC CASSLLQDTNRGYTF
NA NA TRBJ1-2 TRBV19 TGTGCCAGTAGTACCGGGACTCCCTATGGCTACACCTTC CASSTGTPYGYTF
TRBD1 NA TRBJ2-3 TRBV19 TGTGCCAGTAGTATCGGACAGGCCGCGGATACGCAGTATTTT CASSIGQAADTQYF
NA NA TRBJ2-5 TRBV9 TGTGCCAGCAGCGTAGCGGGAGTTGGAGAGACCCAGTACTTC CASSVAGVGETQYF
TRBD1 few TRBJ1-3 TRBV11-2 TGTGCCAGCAGCTCCTTACGGGACAGAAGAAACACCATATATTTT CASSSLRDRRNTIYF
TRBD2 NA TRBJ2-5 TRBV6-5 TGTGCCGGGATGACTAGCGGGAGAAGGGGGACCCAGTACTTC CAGMTSGRRGTQYF
TRBD1 NA TRBJ2-3 TRBV5-8 TGTGCCAGCAGAAGGGACAGGGAGACAGATACGCAGTATTTT CASRRDRETDTQYF
NA NA TRBJ2-3 TRBV5-1 TGCGCCAGCAGCTTTTCGGGGGACTCTTTCACAGATACGCAGTATTTT CASSFSGDSFTDTQYF
NA NA TRBJ2-3 TRBV5-4 TGTGCCAGCGGCTTGACACAACGGGCAGATACGCAGTATTTT CASGLTQRADTQYF
NA NA TRBJ2-5 TRBV7-2 TGTGCCAGCAGCGACAGGAAACGAGAGACCCAGTACTTC CASSDRKRETQYF
TRBD2 NA TRBJ2-5 TRBV27 TGTGCCAGCCAAAGGAGGACTAGTGGTTTCTCTGGAGAGACCCAGTACTTC CASQRRTSGFSGETQYF
TRBD1 NA TRBJ1-3 TRBV5-4 TGTGCCAGCAGCCCAGGGAGACAGGGGGCGACTGGAAACACCATATATTTT CASSPGRQGATGNTIYF